One sample yielded the 21 T cell receptor beta chains listed below, sequenced in a study of blood T cells in healthy people across ages. Primed by a sample-barcoded 5' primer and a J-beta primer mix, a second PCR proceeded for roughly 6 to 12 cycles. TCRdb itself ran the 5' RACE reads through MiXCR, one entry per CDR3 protein. Here the sample spans approximately 780,000 distinct CDR3 sequences, roughly 24% being singletons. The same sample was also studied in work on T cells of mothers and their children.

Source material: blood. The receptors originated from a boy aged 5 to 17 in good health.

The chain has TRBV12-5 and TRBJ2-7, with D maybe TRBD2 (5 bases). CDR1 and CDR2 (germline): LGHNT, FRNRAP. This CDR3 region has 16 residues. V was trimmed by 1 base and J by 2 bases, leaving 15 bases between them. In nucleotides, the CDR3 is TGTGCTAGTGGTTTGGATGCGAGGGTAAGGCCCTACGAGCAGTACTTC. Translated: CASGLDARVRPYEQYF.

This chain links TRBV6-1 with TRBJ1-4; D is unresolved. The CDR3 length is 14 residues. Trimming cost V 3 bases and J 4 bases, with 9 bases left between them. Germline V gives CDR1 MNHNS, CDR2 SASEGT. The CDR3 bases are TGTGCCAGCAGTGAGGACCGCATTAATGAAAAACTGTTTTTT. Protein: CASSEDRINEKLFF.

This clonotype was counted only a few times. This chain joins TRBV18 and TRBJ2-5; perhaps D is TRBD1 or TRBD2 (6 bases each). The DNA end is more similar to TRBJ2-7, so the J call may be wrong. This CDR3 is built from 16 residues. CDR1 is KGHSH and CDR2 is LQKENI in the germline V gene. The chain's CDR3 is CASSPRDTPTGYEQYF. In DNA form, the CDR3 reads TGTGCCAGCTCACCGCGGGACACCCCTACGGGATACGAGCAGTACTTC.

V usage is TRBV11-2 and J usage is TRBJ2-3; D possibly corresponds to TRBD2 (5 bases). Trimming shortened V by 3 bases and J by 0 bases, and 19 bases separated the two germline ends. The CDR3 spans 18 residues. Germline lookup yields CDR1 SGHAT and CDR2 FQNNGV. CDR3 sequence: CASSLVRTSPTSTDTQYF. CDR3 DNA sequence: TGTGCCAGCAGCTTGGTCAGGACTTCGCCGACTAGCACAGATACGCAGTATTTT.

Turning to this clonotype: A much larger clone sits a single nucleotide away, making a read error possible. The genes are TRBV4-1 and TRBJ2-5; D call uncertain. The J call is doubtful: the DNA matches TRBJ2-7 better. The length of the CDR3 is 13 residues. CDR1 is MGHRA, CDR2 YSYEKL, per germline. The CDR3 spells CASSQDGTYEQYF. CDR3 coding DNA: TGCGCCAGCAGCCAAGACGGAACCTACGAGCAGTACTTC.

Only a few counts were recorded for this clonotype. The rearrangement uses TRBV29-1 and TRBJ2-5; the D is unclear. Germline V CDR1 and CDR2: SQVTM, ANQGSEA. The CDR3 is 10 amino acids. CDR3 sequence (DNA): TGCAGTGTCTTACGGGAGACCCAGTACTTC. Protein sequence: CSVLRETQYF.

A word on this clonotype: At one of its ends the junction is not consistent with the germline gene, which may arise from a read error. The V call is TRBV3-1, the J call TRBJ2-5; D is perhaps TRBD1 or TRBD2 (6 bases each). In germline, CDR1 is LGHDT, CDR2 YNNKEL (reference sequence). There are 16 residues in the CDR3. DNA for the CDR3: TGTGCCAGCAACCAAGGAACCCGGGGGACACAAGAGACCCAGTACTTC. It translates to CASNQGTRGTQETQYF.

J is TRBJ2-4 and V is TRBV20-1, with 8 bases aligning to TRBD2. The V gene end was trimmed by 6 bases and the J gene end by 0 bases; junction bases not matched to a gene: 4. The CDR3 loop spans 14 amino acids. From germline, CDR1 is DFQATT and CDR2 SNEGSKA (reference sequence). CDR3 nucleotides: TGCAGTGCAAGCGGGGGTATAGCCAAAAACATTCAGTACTTC. It translates to CSASGGIAKNIQYF.

This clonotype was seen a few times. This rearrangement joins TRBV5-1 to TRBJ2-1; 11 nucleotides match TRBD2. The V gene's germline CDR1 is SGHRS and CDR2 YFSETQ. The CDR3 loop spans 19 amino acids. J gave up 7 bases and V 0 bases, and 15 bases lay outside the gene matches. The CDR3 DNA reads TGCGCCAGCAGCTTGGTCCCTAGCGGGGGGACGCTGGAGCGTAATGAGCAGTTCTTC. It codes for CASSLVPSGGTLERNEQFF. Supplemented by reference TRBV5-1 and TRBJ2-1, the full variable domain reads KAGVTQTPRYLIKTRGQQVTLSCSPISGHRSVSWYQQTPGQGLQFLFEYFSETQRNKGNFPGRFSGRQFSNSRSEMNVSTLELGDSALYLCASSLVPSGGTLERNEQFFGPGTRLTVL.

There are a few counts of this clonotype. J is TRBJ2-5 and V is TRBV12-3 or TRBV12-4; 9 nucleotides align to TRBD1. TRBJ2-1 matches the DNA end more closely, so the J call is doubtful. The length of the CDR3 is 14 residues. The CDR3 region has the DNA TGTGCCAGCGCCGGGACAGGGCCCTACAATGAGCAGTTCTTC. Encoded protein: CASAGTGPYNEQFF.

In its sample, this clonotype was seen a few times. The rearrangement joins TRBV27 to TRBJ2-5; D perhaps matches TRBD2 (5 bases). Germline values: CDR1 MNHEY, CDR2 SMNVEV (reference sequence). The CDR3 runs 14 residues. Trimming cost V 6 bases and J 4 bases, with 15 bases left between them. DNA of the CDR3: TGTGCCAGCAGGCCCCTAGAGGGCATAGAGACCCAGTACTTC. As protein: CASRPLEGIETQYF.

V is TRBV20-1 and J is TRBJ2-1, with no clear D. The CDR3 is 15 amino acids. Germline V gives CDR1 DFQATT, CDR2 SNEGSKA (reference sequence). Trimming pared 4 bases from V and 5 bases from J, leaving 18 bases between. The CDR3 region is CSAMNGGRTNNEQFF. The CDR3 nucleotides read TGCAGTGCTATGAACGGTGGCCGAACAAACAATGAGCAGTTCTTC.

This clonotype was counted a few times. The chain couples TRBV12-5 to TRBJ2-7; a possible D gene is TRBD1 (6 bases). CDR3 length: 14 residues. Germline CDR1 LGHNT, CDR2 FRNRAP. The V end was cut by 7 bases, the J end by 5 bases, with 18 bases between. CDR3 DNA: TGTGCTAGTGTCCCAGGTACACAGGGACACGAGCAGTACTTC. The encoded protein is CASVPGTQGHEQYF.

The chain carries TRBV18 and TRBJ1-2; TRBD1 agrees at 9 bases. The V gene end was trimmed by 4 bases and the J gene end by 1 base; junction bases not matched to a gene: 4. CDR1 KGHSH and CDR2 LQKENI come from the germline V gene. The CDR3 is made up of 15 amino acids. CDR3 sequence: CASSQGTGINYGYTF. CDR3 sequence (DNA): TGTGCCAGCTCACAGGGGACAGGGATTAACTATGGCTACACCTTC.

J is TRBJ2-6 and V is TRBV6-2 or TRBV6-3, with D unresolved. This CDR3 has 15 amino acids. Germline values: CDR1 MNHEY, CDR2 SVGEGT. The V and J ends lost 6 bases and 0 bases respectively, with 9 bases between them. CDR3 in amino acids: CASSPDRSGANVLTF. CDR3 DNA: TGTGCCAGCAGCCCCGACCGCTCTGGGGCCAACGTCCTGACTTTC.

This clonotype has only a few counts. One junction end disagrees with the germline gene, perhaps due to a read error. This chain joins TRBV3-1 and TRBJ1-2; D might be TRBD1 (5 bases). Germline CDR1 is LGHDT and CDR2 is YNNKEL (reference sequence). The CDR3 is made up of 14 amino acids. The CDR3 nucleotides are TGTGTCAGCAGCCAAGATCTGACAGACTATGGCTACACCTTC. This translates into CVSSQDLTDYGYTF.

This clonotype occurred a few times. V and J are TRBV6-5 and TRBJ1-3; D is uncertain. Germline CDR1 reads MNHEY; CDR2 reads SVGAGI. This CDR3 has 15 residues. The V end was cut by 0 bases, the J end by 2 bases, with 8 bases between. CDR3 amino acids: CASSYSVTAGNTIYF. The CDR3 coding sequence is TGTGCCAGCAGTTACTCTGTGACGGCTGGAAACACCATATATTTT.

This chain joins TRBV15 and TRBJ2-3, with 9 positions matching TRBD2. CDR1 and CDR2 (germline): LNHNV, YYDKDF (reference sequence). The CDR3 consists of 17 residues. V shed 3 bases, J shed 0 bases, and the junction held 7 bases outside the gene matches. CDR3 residues: CATSSLRGGHSTDTQYF. The CDR3 DNA reads as TGTGCCACCAGCAGTTTGCGGGGGGGCCATAGCACAGATACGCAGTATTTT.

This clonotype was seen more than once but under ten times. This chain uses TRBV12-3 or TRBV12-4 with TRBJ2-5, with D perhaps TRBD2 (5 bases). The CDR3 has 11 amino acids. Trimming removed 2 bases at V and 11 bases at J, with 9 bases between. The CDR3 DNA reads TGTGCCAGCAGTTTAAGGGAGCAACAGTACTTC. It is translated as CASSLREQQYF.

This clonotype occurred a few times. The chain couples TRBV9 to TRBJ2-7, with 7 bases aligning to TRBD1. This CDR3 comprises 14 residues. The germline gives CDR1 SGDLS, CDR2 YYNGEE. V trimming: 2 bases; J trimming: 7 bases; junction bases outside the gene matches: 9. DNA of the CDR3: TGTGCCAGCAGCGTTGAAGGGGGCCCGGGGGAGCAGTACTTC. It is translated as CASSVEGGPGEQYF.

This chain uses TRBV5-1 with TRBJ2-7; unclear D gene. CDR3 length: 15 residues. Germline CDR1 and CDR2: SGHRS and YFSETQ. The ends were cut back, 1 base at V and 4 bases at J, with 15 bases in the middle. CDR3: CASSLFAEISYEQYF. CDR3 DNA sequence: TGCGCCAGCAGCTTGTTCGCAGAAATTTCGTACGAGCAGTACTTC.